This TCR beta chain was captured by sequencing in a study of T cells after yellow fever vaccination. The V gene's germline CDR1 is SGDLS and CDR2 YYNGEE. Trimming removed 0 bases from V and 5 bases from J, with 9 bases in between. The CDR3 totals 14 residues. MiXCR was run by TCRdb on the 5' RACE reads, yielding one entry per CDR3 protein. The repertoire consists of a few hundred thousand distinct CDR3 sequences, with under 25% occurring once and the leading ten covering over 11%. This clonotype was seen a handful of times. Sample: PBMCs, taken 15 days after the yellow fever booster vaccination. The V gene is TRBV9, the J gene TRBJ2-1; possibly TRBD2 for D (7 bases). The source is a man aged 25-45 years who received the YFV17D yellow fever vaccine. The CDR3 loop reads CASSVGGGNNEQFF. For the CDR3, the DNA is TGTGCCAGCAGCGTAGGCGGGGGCAACAATGAGCAGTTCTTC.